These 24 T cell receptor beta chains were sequenced from one sample in a study of T-cell memory formation after mild COVID-19. TCRdb re-derived calls from the 5' RACE reads in MiXCR, one entry per CDR3 protein. The data hold 310,000 or so distinct CDR3 sequences, with more than 15% observed a single time. The sample consisted of PBMCs or a T cell subset sorted from them (not recorded which). The source is a man between 18 and 35 years old who had mild COVID-19 (a few samples of this study predate the infection). Cell type and time point are not known.

This clonotype turned up a few times. The chain uses TRBV7-2 and TRBJ2-5; D may be TRBD2 (5 bases). V was pared by 5 bases and J by 5 bases, with 15 bases between. The CDR3 runs 14 residues. In germline, CDR1 is SGHTA, CDR2 FQGNSA. CDR3 amino acids: CASSPAASRETQYF. Here the CDR3 DNA reads TGTGCCAGCAGCCCCGCAGCTAGCAGGGAGACCCAGTACTTC.

This clonotype was counted at least ten times. The J gene is TRBJ2-2, the V gene TRBV5-1; 8 nucleotides agree with TRBD2. The CDR3 loop spans 15 amino acids. J lost 1 base, V lost 4 bases, and 3 bases had no gene match. The germline CDR1 and CDR2 sequences are SGHRS and YFSETQ. The CDR3 is CASSRSGVNTGELFF. The CDR3 coding sequence is TGCGCCAGCAGCCGTAGCGGGGTGAACACCGGGGAGCTGTTTTTT.

The genes are TRBV27 and TRBJ2-1; D not certain. Trimming left V 4 bases short and J 6 bases short, with 7 bases between. This CDR3 has 12 amino acids. Germline CDR1 reads MNHEY; CDR2 reads SMNVEV (reference sequence). The CDR3 DNA follows: TGTGCCAGCAGTTCTCGGCCCAATGAGCAGTTCTTC. This encodes CASSSRPNEQFF.

This chain links TRBV5-1 with TRBJ2-2, with 7 bases lining up with TRBD2. The CDR3 loop spans 16 amino acids. The germline gives CDR1 SGHRS, CDR2 YFSETQ. V dropped 0 bases and J dropped 2; count of bases not matched to a gene: 4. In nucleotides, the CDR3 is TGCGCCAGCAGCTTGGCTCTAGCGGCTAACACCGGGGAGCTGTTTTTT. It codes for CASSLALAANTGELFF.

This clonotype was counted ten times or more. J is TRBJ2-4 and V is TRBV7-9; no clear D gene. CDR3 length equals 12 residues. The ends were cut back, 6 bases at V and 8 bases at J, with 11 bases in the middle. Looked up from germline, CDR1 is SEHNR and CDR2 is FQNEAQ (reference sequence). CDR3 sequence (DNA): TGTGCCAGCAGTCATCAGGTTGACATTCAGTACTTC. Translated: CASSHQVDIQYF.

This clonotype was picked up a small number of times. The chain recombines TRBV5-1 with TRBJ2-7, with TRBD1 matching over 9 bases. With V trimmed by 4 bases and J by 3 bases, 5 bases remained unmatched. This CDR3 is built from 14 residues. The germline CDR1 and CDR2 sequences are SGHRS and YFSETQ. CDR3 nucleotide sequence: TGCGCCAGCAGCCCGGACAGGGGTGGCTACGAGCAGTACTTC. This translates into CASSPDRGGYEQYF.

The table lists this clonotype with a few counts. The chain couples TRBV27 to TRBJ2-1, with D perhaps given as TRBD1 or TRBD2 (6 bases each). The CDR3 has 14 residues. Trimming took off 4 bases at V and 8 bases at J, with 15 bases between the two ends. Per the germline V gene, CDR1 is MNHEY and CDR2 is SMNVEV (reference sequence). CDR3: CASSWFGGTHEQFF. The DNA of the CDR3 is TGTGCCAGCAGTTGGTTCGGGGGCACCCATGAGCAGTTCTTC.

The chain is built from TRBV20-1 and TRBJ2-1, with a weak D call TRBD2 (6 bases). The CDR3 sequence is 14 residues long. Germline V gives CDR1 DFQATT, CDR2 SNEGSKA (reference sequence). V dropped 1 base and J dropped 0 bases, with 7 bases sitting between them. CDR3 sequence: CSARARGSYNEQFF. CDR3 coding DNA: TGCAGTGCTAGAGCGCGGGGCTCCTACAATGAGCAGTTCTTC.

This clonotype has at least ten counts. This rearrangement joins TRBV7-9 to TRBJ2-7, with 14 bases matching TRBD2. This CDR3 is 18 amino acids long. Germline CDR1 reads SEHNR; CDR2 reads FQNEAQ (reference sequence). V shed 2 bases and J 2 bases; nucleotides not matched to a gene: 8. CDR3 protein: CASSLTGTSGGGTYEQYV. CDR3 DNA: TGTGCCAGCAGCTTAACCGGGACTAGCGGGGGTGGAACCTACGAGCAGTACGTC.

The CDR3 loop reads CASSQGRNRGNQPQHF. The CDR3 coding sequence is TGCGCCAGCAGCCAAGGAAGGAACAGGGGCAATCAGCCCCAGCATTTT. This chain joins TRBV4-1 and TRBJ1-5; possible D gene TRBD1, 6 bases. The CDR3 sequence is 16 residues long. Trimming took off 1 base at V and 2 bases at J, with 12 bases between the two ends. The germline V gene has CDR1 MGHRA and CDR2 YSYEKL.

Note on this clonotype: The junction and the germline gene differ at one end; a read error may be behind it. V gene TRBV7-7 combines with J gene TRBJ2-5, with D possibly matching TRBD2 (6 bases). This CDR3 is 14 amino acids long. Germline V gene sequence: CDR1 SSHAT, CDR2 FNYEAQ (reference sequence). In nucleotides, the CDR3 is TGTGCTAGCAGCCAGGGACTTATACAAGAGACCCAGTACTTC. Translated, it gives CASSQGLIQETQYF.

There are a few counts of this clonotype. This chain joins TRBV5-1 and TRBJ2-7, with no clear D. The CDR3 has 13 amino acids. Germline CDR1 reads SGHRS; CDR2 reads YFSETQ. V lost 4 bases, J lost 6 bases, and 14 bases lay in between. The CDR3 bases are TGCGCCAGCAGCGACCCTAAGGTCGTCGAGCAGTACTTC. Encoded protein: CASSDPKVVEQYF.

This clonotype was observed at least ten times. The V call is TRBV20-1, the J call TRBJ1-2; TRBD1 matches at 8 bases. Germline CDR1 and CDR2: DFQATT and SNEGSKA (reference sequence). The CDR3 has 13 amino acids. V lost 4 bases, J lost 8 bases, and 9 bases stayed unmatched. In DNA, the CDR3 is TGCAGTGCTACATCCGGGACAGGATCCGGCTACACCTTC. Residues: CSATSGTGSGYTF.

This clonotype was observed a few times. This chain joins TRBV7-2 and TRBJ1-3; no definite D call. The CDR3 loop spans 14 amino acids. From germline, CDR1 is SGHTA and CDR2 FQGNSA. Trimming pared 6 bases from V and 0 bases from J, leaving 9 bases between. CDR3 nucleotides: TGTGCCAGCAGTCCTGGGCTCTCTGGAAACACCATATATTTT. Its translation is CASSPGLSGNTIYF.

The J gene is TRBJ2-1, the V gene TRBV7-2; D call uncertain. V gave up 1 base and J gave up 9 bases, with 4 bases separating them. Germline assignment: CDR1 SGHTA and CDR2 FQGNSA. The CDR3 length is 11 residues. In DNA, the CDR3 is TGTGCCAGCAGCTTAGTCGCTGAGCAGTTCTTC. Translating it yields CASSLVAEQFF.

This clonotype was seen only a few times. This chain uses TRBV5-1 with TRBJ2-3; D is possibly TRBD1 or TRBD2 (6 bases each). This CDR3 is 16 amino acids long. Germline loops: CDR1 SGHRS, CDR2 YFSETQ. V shed 3 bases and J shed 4 bases, with 18 bases lying between them. CDR3 region: CASSSQAGGEADTQYF. The CDR3 DNA is TGCGCCAGCAGCTCCCAGGCCGGGGGCGAGGCAGATACGCAGTATTTT.

Only a few counts were recorded for this clonotype. This sequence joins TRBV15 and TRBJ2-3; D perhaps matches TRBD2 (6 bases). The germline V gene encodes CDR1 LNHNV and CDR2 YYDKDF (reference sequence). Trimming pared 0 bases from V and 6 bases from J, leaving 13 bases between. The CDR3 covers 15 residues. The CDR3 loop reads CATSRDLGGRDTQYF. The CDR3 DNA is TGTGCCACCAGCAGAGATCTGGGAGGTCGGGATACGCAGTATTTT.

The sample holds a few counts of this clonotype. The chain combines TRBV4-1 with TRBJ2-7; D is undetermined. CDR3 size: 13 residues. V gave up 4 bases and J gave up 3 bases, with 10 bases separating them. CDR1 is MGHRA and CDR2 is YSYEKL in the germline V gene. The CDR3: CASSPSLSYEQYF. The CDR3 DNA is TGCGCCAGCAGCCCCTCCCTAAGCTACGAGCAGTACTTC.

In its sample, this clonotype was seen a few times. This sequence joins TRBV2 and TRBJ2-1; 10 bases fit TRBD1. Germline-derived CDR1 and CDR2 are SNHLY and FYNNEI. CDR3 length: 15 amino acids. J gave up 4 bases and V 6 bases, and 6 bases lay outside the gene matches. CDR3 sequence reads: CASRRDRGGYNEQFF. CDR3 nucleotides: TGTGCCAGCAGGAGGGACAGGGGAGGATACAATGAGCAGTTCTTC.

The chain is built from TRBV18 and TRBJ2-3; either TRBD1 or TRBD2 may fit D (5 bases each). Germline CDR1 is KGHSH and CDR2 is LQKENI. This CDR3 contains 13 residues. V lost 4 bases to trimming and J lost 6 bases, with 11 bases between them. The CDR3: CASSRGSLDTQYF. CDR3 in DNA: TGTGCCAGCTCACGGGGGTCTCTTGATACGCAGTATTTT.

The rearrangement uses TRBV3-1 and TRBJ1-1, with a weak D call TRBD1 (6 bases). The germline V gene has CDR1 LGHDT and CDR2 YNNKEL (reference sequence). Trimming stripped 4 bases from V and 1 base from J, with 10 bases between. CDR3 size: 14 residues. The CDR3 sequence is CASSPDRTNTEAFF. The CDR3, as DNA: TGTGCCAGCAGCCCCGACAGGACGAACACTGAAGCTTTCTTT.

V is TRBV6-2 or TRBV6-3 and J is TRBJ1-5; D is perhaps TRBD1 (5 bases). The germline CDR1 and CDR2 sequences are MNHEY and SVGEGT. CDR3 size: 16 residues. V lost 0 bases and J lost 7, with 16 bases in between. The CDR3 loop is CASSYSIWAGVQPQHF. The DNA for the CDR3 is TGTGCCAGCAGTTACTCGATCTGGGCGGGGGTACAGCCCCAGCATTTT.

In its sample, this clonotype was seen a few times. This clone may be a read error of a much larger clone one base away. The chain is built from TRBV11-2 and TRBJ1-1; tentatively, D is TRBD1 (6 bases). The CDR3 extends over 13 amino acids. Germline V gives CDR1 SGHAT, CDR2 FQNNGV. V was clipped by 4 bases and J by 1 base, with 7 bases between them. In DNA, the CDR3 is TGTGCCAGCAGCTGGACAGCGAACACTGAAGCTTTCTTT. Translating gives CASSWTANTEAFF.

The chain is built from TRBV11-2 and TRBJ1-2; 7 bases map to TRBD1. Germline values: CDR1 SGHAT, CDR2 FQNNGV. V gave up 5 bases and J gave up 6 bases; unmatched junction bases: 9. The CDR3 length is 14 residues. In DNA, the CDR3 is TGTGCCAGCAGCCCAACAGGGGTTTTCAATGGCTACACCTTC. Translation: CASSPTGVFNGYTF.